Presented here are 20 T cell receptor beta chains from one specimen sequenced in a study of cytomegalovirus exposure and HLA in healthy donors. PCR amplification relied on 60 Vbeta primers (plus 13 Jbeta primers). Produced via immunoSEQ multiplex PCR; TCRdb's table is partial and in-frame only. The repertoire holds tens of thousands of clones, with less than 10% as singletons. The sequenced material came from PBMCs. These receptors were taken from a man between 50 and 59 years old in good health and CMV-seronegative.

V is TRBV29-1 and J is TRBJ2-1; 8 nucleotides line up with TRBD2. The CDR3 spans 14 residues. The V gene's germline CDR1 is SQVTM and CDR2 ANQGSEA. The J segment lost 3 bases and the V segment lost 2 bases, leaving 3 bases of the junction unmatched. The CDR3 bases are TGCAGCGTTGAACTACTAGCGGTCTACAATGAGCAGTTCTTC. Translated: CSVELLAVYNEQFF.

This clone was detected only a few times. V and J are TRBV4-1 and TRBJ1-1, with D uncertain. This CDR3 region has 15 residues. CDR1 is MGHRA and CDR2 is YSYEKL in the germline V gene. Trimming stripped 1 base from V and 0 bases from J, with 9 bases between. This CDR3 reads CASSQGAGMNTEAFF. CDR3 DNA sequence: TGCGCCAGCAGCCAAGGGGCAGGCATGAACACTGAAGCTTTCTTT.

V gene TRBV30 combines with J gene TRBJ2-5; 13 bases agree with TRBD2. Gene TRBJ2-7 matches the end of the DNA better, so the J call may be wrong. Looked up from germline, CDR1 is GTSNPN and CDR2 is SVGIG (reference sequence). This CDR3 contains 14 residues. The CDR3, as DNA: TGTGCCTGGAGTGTACTAGCGGGAGGGACCGAGCAGTACTTC. Its protein product is CAWSVLAGGTEQYF.

This clone was seen a handful of times. The sample carries other DNA sequences with the same CDR3. The chain combines TRBV18 with TRBJ2-7; D is perhaps TRBD1 (7 bases). Germline V CDR1 and CDR2: KGHSH, LQKENI. The CDR3 extends over 14 amino acids. V dropped 2 bases and J dropped 1 base, with 9 bases sitting between them. The CDR3: CASSPAGQSYEQYF. The CDR3 DNA follows: TGTGCCAGCTCACCAGCGGGACAGTCCTACGAGCAGTACTTC.

The rearrangement links TRBV19 to TRBJ2-3, with a weak D call TRBD2 (6 bases). Germline V gives CDR1 LNHDA, CDR2 SQIVND (reference sequence). V was pared by 7 bases and J by 2 bases, with 13 bases between. This CDR3 is 14 amino acids long. DNA of the CDR3: TGTGCCAGTAAACGGGGGAAATCCACAGATACGCAGTATTTT. Translated: CASKRGKSTDTQYF.

Only a few counts were recorded for this clone. The chain employs TRBV19 and TRBJ2-7; 7 bases agree with TRBD2. V shed 6 bases, J shed 0 bases, and the junction held 5 bases outside the gene matches. The CDR3 contains 14 residues. Germline lookup yields CDR1 LNHDA and CDR2 SQIVND (reference sequence). This CDR3 is CASRGGKNSYEQYF. The CDR3 DNA follows: TGTGCCAGTAGGGGAGGGAAGAACTCCTACGAGCAGTACTTC.

This clone was detected only a few times. CDR3 nucleotide sequence: TGTGCCACTCGGCCCCTGGACAGGGGTGGTGGCTACACCTTC. This codes for CATRPLDRGGGYTF. The gene calls are TRBV28 and TRBJ1-2; TRBD1 matches at 9 bases. The germline V gene encodes CDR1 MDHEN and CDR2 SYDVKM. This CDR3 is 14 amino acids long. The V gene end was trimmed by 10 bases and the J gene end by 7 bases; junction bases not matched to a gene: 13.

The CDR3 here is CASSLVRVSNEQFF. Written as DNA, the CDR3 is TGTGCCAGCAGCTTGGTGAGGGTTAGCAATGAGCAGTTCTTC. The gene calls are TRBV5-5 and TRBJ2-1; maybe TRBD2 (5 bases). There are 14 residues in the CDR3. Germline CDR1 SGHKS, CDR2 YYEKEE (reference sequence). The V end was cut by 0 bases, the J end by 6 bases, with 10 bases between.

The table lists this clone with a few counts. The chain uses TRBV5-1 and TRBJ2-1; maybe TRBD1 (5 bases). The V end was cut by 3 bases, the J end by 2 bases, with 9 bases between. CDR3 length: 14 residues. Per germline, CDR1 SGHRS and CDR2 YFSETQ. The CDR3 sequence is CASSSTGPYNEQFF. CDR3 in DNA: TGCGCCAGCAGCTCAACAGGACCCTACAATGAGCAGTTCTTC.

The chain is built from TRBV10-3 and TRBJ1-1, with 9 positions matching TRBD1. CDR1 is ENHRY and CDR2 is SYGVKD in the germline V gene. V lost 8 bases and J lost 0; bases outside the gene matches: 4. This CDR3 has 14 amino acids. Here the CDR3 reads CAIGDRGMNTEAFF. The CDR3 region has the DNA TGTGCCATCGGAGACAGGGGGATGAACACTGAAGCTTTCTTT.

The V and J genes are TRBV28 and TRBJ2-1, with a weak D call TRBD1 (6 bases). The V gene's germline CDR1 is MDHEN and CDR2 SYDVKM. This CDR3 spans 14 amino acids. V was pared by 7 bases and J by 10 bases, with 20 bases between. The DNA for the CDR3 is TGTGCCAGCATTCTCTCTAACTGGCAGGGGGAGCAGTTCTTC. Translating gives CASILSNWQGEQFF.

In its sample, this clone was seen a few times. V usage is TRBV21-1 and J usage is TRBJ2-1; TRBD2, the D gene given by the table, was not confirmed from the DNA. TRBV21-1 is a known pseudogene. The CDR3 spans 17 residues. CDR3 sequence reads: CASTLGGWREQTSEQFF. The CDR3 DNA sequence: TGTGCCAGCACTTTAGGAGGGTGGCGGGAGCAAACCAGTGAGCAGTTCTTC.

This chain links TRBV6-6 with TRBJ2-1, with 7 bases matching TRBD2. The CDR3 has 14 amino acids. The germline V gene encodes CDR1 MNHNY and CDR2 SVGAGI (reference sequence). The V segment lost 2 bases and the J segment 10 bases; nucleotides outside the gene matches: 8. The CDR3 loop is CASSYVGGPEEQFF. CDR3 sequence (DNA): TGTGCCAGCAGTTACGTGGGAGGGCCGGAAGAGCAGTTCTTC.

V usage is TRBV7-9 and J usage is TRBJ2-1; a weak D match, TRBD1 (7 bases). Trimming stripped 1 base from V and 8 bases from J, with 15 bases between. CDR1 is SEHNR, CDR2 FQNEAQ, per germline (reference sequence). The CDR3 length is 15 residues. CDR3 in amino acids: CASSLGQGGSHEQFF. The CDR3 bases are TGTGCCAGCAGCTTAGGACAGGGAGGTTCCCATGAGCAGTTCTTC.

This clone was detected a few times. The chain combines TRBV6-6 with TRBJ2-4, with 8 bases identical to TRBD1. V was pared by 5 bases and J by 5 bases, with 5 bases of the junction left unmatched. Germline CDR1 and CDR2: MNHNY and SVGAGI (reference sequence). This CDR3 is 14 amino acids long. In DNA form, the CDR3 reads TGTGCCAGCAGTAAGACAGGGGATGAAAACATTCAGTACTTC. Translation: CASSKTGDENIQYF.

The J gene is TRBJ2-1, the V gene TRBV7-2; D may be TRBD2 (6 bases). Germline assignment: CDR1 SGHTA and CDR2 FQGNSA. Trimming shortened V by 5 bases and J by 9 bases, and 17 bases separated the two germline ends. The CDR3 length is 14 residues. DNA of the CDR3: TGTGCCAGCAGCCCCGGGAGAGGTTCGGTTGAGCAGTTCTTC. It codes for CASSPGRGSVEQFF.

The V gene is TRBV6-1, the J gene TRBJ2-7; 13 bases line up with TRBD2. Losses at the gene ends were 4 bases for V and 4 bases for J; bases not matched to a gene: 7. The CDR3 is made up of 16 amino acids. Per the germline V gene, CDR1 is MNHNS and CDR2 is SASEGT. The CDR3 bases are TGTGCCAGCAGTGCTAGACTAGCGGGAGGAACGTACGAGCAGTACTTC. Its protein product is CASSARLAGGTYEQYF.

This clone appeared a few times. This sequence joins TRBV28 and TRBJ2-1, with 10 nucleotides matching TRBD2. This CDR3 has 15 residues. The V gene's germline CDR1 is MDHEN and CDR2 SYDVKM. V trimming: 2 bases; J trimming: 10 bases; junction bases outside the gene matches: 8. The CDR3 sequence: CASSLPLAGIGEQFF. The CDR3 DNA follows: TGTGCCAGCAGTTTACCACTAGCGGGAATAGGGGAGCAGTTCTTC.

A note on this clone: This CDR3 is also generated by other DNA sequences in the sample. The CDR3 bases are TGCGCCAGCAGCAGGGACAGCTACGAGCAGTACTTC. The encoded protein is CASSRDSYEQYF. The V call is TRBV5-1, the J call TRBJ2-7; 7 nucleotides line up with TRBD1. The germline V gene encodes CDR1 SGHRS and CDR2 YFSETQ. The V and J ends lost 4 bases and 3 bases, in that order; junction bases with no gene match: 1. The CDR3 sequence is 12 residues long.

The chain joins TRBV18 to TRBJ1-2; 10 nucleotides line up with TRBD1. Germline CDR1 and CDR2: KGHSH and LQKENI. The CDR3 loop spans 14 amino acids. V lost 4 bases and J lost 8; bases outside the gene matches: 7. This CDR3 is CASSLDRGIEGYTF. In DNA, the CDR3 is TGTGCCAGCTCACTGGACAGGGGGATTGAAGGCTACACCTTC.